Listed below are T cell receptor beta chains from one sample, sequenced in a study of T cell responses to AZD1222 COVID-19 vaccine. The method was immunoSEQ multiplex PCR; TCRdb's version includes in-frame clones alone and lacks a portion of them. Found here are roughly 81,000 clones, approximately 89% of them singletons; the top ten hold around 17%. Source: peripheral blood, taken on day 0 of AZD1222 vaccination. These receptors were obtained from an adult in good health. Both conserved end residues are trimmed from each CDR3. Fields, in order: V gene, CDR3 protein.

>TRBV7-2
ASSLVRGGKRGYT
>TRBV4-1
ASSQVRTGGELF
>TRBV5-4
AGQTTGAGANVLT
>TRBV29-1
PPPGTGNTGELF
>TRBV6-4
ASSVGASYEQY
>TRBV6-5
ATIRGIEAF
>TRBV19
ASSSQWGNSPLH
>TRBV11-2
ASSRVGQSYEQY
>TRBV4-1
ASSQPRVGNQPQH
>TRBV3-1/TRBV3-2
ASSQDLRETQY
>TRBV10-3
AIRTVRGPEAF
>TRBV14
ASSQKGLAYNEQF
>TRBV19
ASMVVGYSNQPQH
>TRBV4-1
ASSTILAGAAYNEQF
>TRBV7-3
ASSLTGQGSGNTIY
>TRBV7-7
ASSLQREGRGETQY
>TRBV5-1
ASSSWGADTGELF
>TRBV12-3/TRBV12-4
ASSRNLYGYT
>TRBV20-1
SASSTGANEKLF
>TRBV14
ASSQEPRASGTYTRETQY